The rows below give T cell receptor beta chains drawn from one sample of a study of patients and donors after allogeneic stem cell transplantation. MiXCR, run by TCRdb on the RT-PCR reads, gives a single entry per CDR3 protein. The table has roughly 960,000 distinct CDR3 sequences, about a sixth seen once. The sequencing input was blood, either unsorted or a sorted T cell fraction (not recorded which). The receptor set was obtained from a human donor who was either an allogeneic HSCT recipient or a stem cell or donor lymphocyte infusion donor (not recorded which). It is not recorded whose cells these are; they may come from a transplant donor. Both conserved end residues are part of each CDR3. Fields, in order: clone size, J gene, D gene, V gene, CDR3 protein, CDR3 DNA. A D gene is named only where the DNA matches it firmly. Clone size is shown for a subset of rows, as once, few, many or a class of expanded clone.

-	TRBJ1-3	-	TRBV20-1	CSARDHRVSANTIYF	TGCAGTGCTAGAGATCATAGGGTCTCGGCGAACACCATATATTTT
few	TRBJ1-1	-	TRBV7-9	CASSNRQADTEAFF	TGTGCCAGCAGTAATAGACAGGCCGACACTGAAGCTTTCTTT
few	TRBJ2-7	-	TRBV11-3	CASSLDLDEQYF	TGTGCCAGCAGCTTAGATCTCGACGAGCAGTACTTC
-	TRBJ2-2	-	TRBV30	CAWGGTTRSGELFF	TGTGCCTGGGGGGGGACCACTAGGAGCGGGGAGCTGTTTTTT
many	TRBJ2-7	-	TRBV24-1	CATGVYEQYF	TGTGCCACCGGAGTATACGAGCAGTACTTC
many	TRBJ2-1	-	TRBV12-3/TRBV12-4	CASSGESHEQFF	TGTGCCAGCAGTGGGGAGTCTCATGAGCAGTTCTTC
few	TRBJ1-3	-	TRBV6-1	CASSQPGEGEAGNTIYF	TGTGCCAGCAGTCAGCCGGGGGAGGGTGAAGCTGGAAACACCATATATTTT
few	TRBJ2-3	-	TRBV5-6	CASSWGPDTQYF	TGTGCCAGCAGCTGGGGACCAGATACGCAGTATTTT
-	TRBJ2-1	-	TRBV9	CASTPWDSYNEQFF	TGTGCCAGCACCCCCTGGGACTCCTACAATGAGCAGTTCTTC
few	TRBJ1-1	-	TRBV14	CASRRGVVNTEAFF	TGTGCCAGCCGTCGAGGGGTTGTGAACACTGAAGCTTTCTTT
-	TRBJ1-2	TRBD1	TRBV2	CASRASDRATGGYTF	TGTGCCAGCAGGGCGTCCGACAGGGCAACTGGGGGCTACACCTTC
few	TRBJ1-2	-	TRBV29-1	CSVVGRDGGYTF	TGCAGCGTTGTAGGAAGGGACGGAGGCTACACCTTC
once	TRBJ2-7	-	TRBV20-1	CSAMVRTYEQCF	TGCAGTGCTATGGTCAGAACCTACGAGCAGTGCTTC
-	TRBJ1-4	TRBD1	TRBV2	CASSEGQGTEKLFF	TGTGCCAGCAGTGAGGGACAGGGGACCGAAAAACTGTTTTTT
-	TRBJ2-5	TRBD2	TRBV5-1	CASSYGLAGQETQYF	TGCGCCAGCAGCTATGGACTAGCGGGACAAGAGACCCAGTACTTC
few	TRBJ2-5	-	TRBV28	CASSLEGRKKETQYF	TGTGCCAGCAGTTTAGAGGGTAGAAAAAAAGAGACCCAGTACTTC
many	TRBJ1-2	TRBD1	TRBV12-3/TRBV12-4	CASSLAGQGYGYTF	TGCGCCAGCAGCCTAGCCGGACAGGGCTATGGCTACACCTTC
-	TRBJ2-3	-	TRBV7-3	CASSLNAADTQYF	TGTGCCAGCAGCTTAAACGCCGCAGATACGCAGTATTTT
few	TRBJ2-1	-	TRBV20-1	CSASFAWQSYNEQFF	TGCAGTGCTAGTTTCGCCTGGCAGTCCTACAATGAGCAGTTCTTC
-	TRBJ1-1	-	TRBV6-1	CASRHDGGNTEAFF	TGTGCCAGCAGACATGACGGGGGAAACACTGAAGCTTTCTTT
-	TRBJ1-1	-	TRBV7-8	CASSLEGLGLNTEAFF	TGTGCCAGCAGCTTAGAGGGGTTGGGATTGAACACTGAAGCTTTCTTT
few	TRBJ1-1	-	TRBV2	CASTTRAVSFWDTEAFF	TGTGCCAGCACCACTCGGGCCGTCTCCTTTTGGGACACTGAAGCTTTCTTT
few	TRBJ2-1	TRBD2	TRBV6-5	CASSYSTSGSYNEQFF	TGTGCCAGCAGTTACTCAACTAGCGGGTCGTACAATGAGCAGTTCTTC
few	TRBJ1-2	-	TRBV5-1	CASSSQSNYGYTF	TGCGCCAGCAGCTCTCAATCTAACTATGGCTACACCTTC
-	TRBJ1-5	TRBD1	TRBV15	CATSRDLAGTGRPQHF	TGTGCCACCAGCAGAGACTTAGCCGGGACAGGTCGGCCCCAGCATTTT
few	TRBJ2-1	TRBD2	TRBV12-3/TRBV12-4	CASTTGTSGNEQFF	TGTGCCAGCACTACCGGGACTAGCGGGAATGAGCAGTTCTTC
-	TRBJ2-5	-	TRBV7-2	CASKSNGRIETQYF	TGTGCCAGCAAAAGTAATGGTCGGATAGAGACCCAGTACTTC
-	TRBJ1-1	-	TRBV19	CASSIPKTAETGTEAFF	TGTGCCAGTAGTATTCCGAAGACAGCGGAGACTGGGACTGAAGCTTTCTTT
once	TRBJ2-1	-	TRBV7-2	CASSLQGNYIWNEQFF	TGTGCCAGCAGCTTACAGGGGAATTATATTTGGAATGAGCAGTTCTTC
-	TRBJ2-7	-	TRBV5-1	CASSSQTGYEQYF	TGCGCCAGCAGCTCGCAGACCGGATACGAGCAGTACTTC
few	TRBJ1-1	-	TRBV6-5	CASSYYPGRMNTEAFF	TGTGCCAGCAGTTACTATCCGGGACGGATGAACACTGAAGCTTTCTTT
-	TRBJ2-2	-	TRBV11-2	CASSSELGGGGELFF	TGTGCCAGCAGCTCCGAACTAGGAGGGGGCGGGGAGCTGTTTTTT
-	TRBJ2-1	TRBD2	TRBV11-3	CASSSGGARYNEQFF	TGTGCCAGCAGCTCCGGGGGGGCCAGGTACAATGAGCAGTTCTTC
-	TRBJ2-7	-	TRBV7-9	CASSLARPPDEQYF	TGTGCCAGCAGCTTAGCCCGTCCCCCCGACGAGCAGTACTTC
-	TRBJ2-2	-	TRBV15	CATSREPNTGELFF	TGTGCCACCAGCAGAGAACCGAACACCGGGGAGCTGTTTTTT
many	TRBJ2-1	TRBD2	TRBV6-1	CASSNPRSGRITKQFF	TGTGCCAGCAGCAATCCCCGGAGCGGGAGAATCACCAAGCAGTTCTTC
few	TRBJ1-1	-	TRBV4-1	CASSPHYSTPTEAFF	TGCGCCAGCAGCCCACACTATTCCACCCCGACTGAAGCTTTCTTT
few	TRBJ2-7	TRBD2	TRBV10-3	CAISELGERDRYEQYF	TGTGCCATCAGTGAGTTGGGTGAGCGGGATCGATACGAGCAGTACTTC
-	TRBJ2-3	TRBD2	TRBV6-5	CASSYSTSGGRTDTQYF	TGTGCCAGCAGTTACTCCACCAGCGGGGGTCGCACAGATACGCAGTATTTT
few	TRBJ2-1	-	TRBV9	CASSVASNTYNEQFF	TGTGCCAGCAGCGTAGCTTCCAATACCTACAATGAGCAGTTCTTC
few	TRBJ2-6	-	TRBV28	CASISQGVGANVLTF	TGTGCCAGCATTAGTCAAGGGGTTGGGGCCAACGTCCTGACTTTC
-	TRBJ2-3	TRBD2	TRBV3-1	CASSQDGLVVGTQYF	TGTGCCAGCAGCCAAGATGGACTAGTTGTCGGTACGCAGTATTTT
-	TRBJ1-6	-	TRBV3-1	CASSQGGGQHNSPLHF	TGTGCCAGCAGCCAAGGGGGAGGACAACATAATTCACCCCTCCACTTT
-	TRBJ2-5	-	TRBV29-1	CSVEDRGNRNRNETQYF	TGCAGCGTTGAAGATCGGGGGAATAGGAATCGGAATGAGACCCAGTACTTC
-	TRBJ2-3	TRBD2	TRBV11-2	CASSLTSGSEYF	TGTGCCAGCAGTTTAACTAGCGGGAGTGAGTATTTT
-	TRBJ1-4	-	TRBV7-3	CASSRGGNNEKLFF	TGTGCCAGCAGCCGCGGGGGTAACAATGAAAAACTGTTTTTT
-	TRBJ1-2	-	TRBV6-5	CASSYSSGDYGYTF	TGTGCCAGCAGTTACTCGTCGGGGGACTATGGCTACACCTTC
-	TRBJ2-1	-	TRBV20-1	CSAYRDSHNEQFF	TGCAGTGCTTATCGGGACTCCCACAATGAGCAGTTCTTC
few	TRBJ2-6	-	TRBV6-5	CASSWGGLGANVLTF	TGTGCCAGCAGTTGGGGGGGGCTAGGGGCCAACGTCCTGACTTTC
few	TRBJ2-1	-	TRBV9	CASSTRPGQGISEQFF	TGTGCCAGCAGCACCCGCCCGGGGCAGGGGATCAGTGAGCAGTTCTTC
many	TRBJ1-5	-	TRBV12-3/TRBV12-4	CASRLGRITHF	TGTGCCAGCAGGTTGGGGCGGATTACGCATTTT
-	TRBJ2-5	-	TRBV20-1	CSAALPEVGETQYF	TGCAGTGCCGCCTTACCGGAGGTCGGGGAGACCCAGTACTTC
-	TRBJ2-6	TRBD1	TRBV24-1	CATSDSPGQGPSGANVLTF	TGTGCCACCAGTGATTCACCGGGACAGGGGCCCTCTGGGGCCAACGTCCTGACTTTC
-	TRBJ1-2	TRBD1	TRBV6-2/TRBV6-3	CASRSGTGSNYGYTF	TGTGCCAGCAGATCCGGGACAGGGTCTAACTATGGCTACACCTTC
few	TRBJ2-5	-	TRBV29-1	CSVAGPLGETQYF	TGCAGCGTTGCCGGGCCCTTGGGAGAGACCCAGTACTTC
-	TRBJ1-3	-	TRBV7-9	CASTPGDGNTIYF	TGTGCCAGCACCCCGGGGGATGGAAACACCATATATTTT